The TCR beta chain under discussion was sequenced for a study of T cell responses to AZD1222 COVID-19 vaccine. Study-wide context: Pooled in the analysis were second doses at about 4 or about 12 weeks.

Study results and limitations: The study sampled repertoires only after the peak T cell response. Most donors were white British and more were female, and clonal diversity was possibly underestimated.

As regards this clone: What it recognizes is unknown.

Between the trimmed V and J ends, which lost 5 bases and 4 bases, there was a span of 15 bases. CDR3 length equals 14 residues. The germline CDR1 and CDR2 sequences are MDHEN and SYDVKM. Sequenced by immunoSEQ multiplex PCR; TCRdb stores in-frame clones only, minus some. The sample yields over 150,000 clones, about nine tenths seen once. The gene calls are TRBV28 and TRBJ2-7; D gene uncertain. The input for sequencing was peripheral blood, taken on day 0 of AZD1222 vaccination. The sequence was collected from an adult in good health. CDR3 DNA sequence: TGTGCCAGCAGTCCCCTATTAGCATCTTACGAGCAGTACTTC. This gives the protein CASSPLLASYEQYF.